Presented here are 21 T cell receptor beta chains from one specimen sequenced in a study of CD4+ T cells in melanoma. The table came from immunoSEQ multiplex PCR; TCRdb's copy has only in-frame clones and leaves some out. The sample contains about 110,000 clones, 80% to 95% of which appear only once. The sequencing sample was made of peripheral blood. These receptors were taken from a human donor with melanoma.

This chain connects TRBV7-6 to TRBJ2-1, with D perhaps matching TRBD1 or TRBD2 (5 bases each). The CDR3 extends over 12 amino acids. V dropped 8 bases and J dropped 5 bases, with 10 bases sitting between them. Per the germline V gene, CDR1 is SGHVS and CDR2 is FNYEAQ. CDR3 sequence: CASLGRNNEQFF. For the CDR3, the DNA is TGTGCCAGCTTGGGACGGAACAATGAGCAGTTCTTC.

J is TRBJ1-2 and V is TRBV7-2, with TRBD1 as a possible D gene (6 bases). This CDR3 spans 12 amino acids. V lost 6 bases and J 4 bases, leaving 9 bases between the germline ends. CDR1 and CDR2 (germline): SGHTA, FQGNSA. The CDR3 sequence is CASRRGTYGYTF. The DNA for the CDR3 is TGTGCCAGCAGAAGGGGGACCTATGGCTACACCTTC.

The chain is built from TRBV7-8 and TRBJ1-5; no firm D call. The CDR3 loop spans 14 amino acids. V was pared by 4 bases and J by 3 bases, with 10 bases between. Per germline, CDR1 SGHVS and CDR2 FQNEAQ. Here the CDR3 reads CASSWSFVNQPQHF. CDR3 in DNA: TGTGCCAGCAGCTGGTCTTTTGTCAATCAGCCCCAGCATTTT.

In DNA, the CDR3 is TGTGCCAGTAGTATTGGAGATTATAATTCACCCCTCCACTTT. Its translation: CASSIGDYNSPLHF. This rearrangement joins TRBV19 to TRBJ1-6; D not certain. This CDR3 region has 14 residues. Germline-derived CDR1 and CDR2 are LNHDA and SQIVND (reference sequence). V dropped 3 bases and J dropped 4 bases, with 7 bases sitting between them.

The chain has TRBV9 and TRBJ1-4; a weak D match, TRBD1 (5 bases). Trimming pared 0 bases from V and 5 bases from J, leaving 11 bases between. Germline V gene sequence: CDR1 SGDLS, CDR2 YYNGEE. The CDR3 is 15 amino acids. This chain's CDR3 is CASSVEGQVNEKLFF. The DNA for the CDR3 is TGTGCCAGCAGCGTAGAGGGGCAGGTGAATGAAAAACTGTTTTTT.

This chain links TRBV28 with TRBJ2-7, with D possibly being TRBD1 (5 bases). Germline V gene lookup returns CDR1 MDHEN and CDR2 SYDVKM. The CDR3 has 13 amino acids. V was shortened by 6 bases and J by 2 bases, with 11 bases between the two germline ends. The CDR3 nucleotides are TGTGCCAGCAGACCCCAGGGAACCTACGAGCAGTACTTC. It specifies CASRPQGTYEQYF.

The DNA for the CDR3 is TGTGCCAGCAGCCGAGGACAGGGAGATTCACCCCTCCACTTT. This encodes CASSRGQGDSPLHF. This chain uses TRBV5-4 with TRBJ1-6, with 8 bases that match TRBD1. CDR1 is SGHNT and CDR2 is YYREEE in the germline V gene (reference sequence). V shed 4 bases, J shed 8 bases, and the junction held 5 bases outside the gene matches. The CDR3 consists of 14 residues.

This sequence joins TRBV9 and TRBJ2-3, with 8 nucleotides matching TRBD2. CDR3 length equals 15 residues. J was trimmed by 1 base and V by 3 bases; bases with no gene match: 4. The germline gives CDR1 SGDLS, CDR2 YYNGEE. This chain's CDR3 is CASSGSGRGTDTQYF. CDR3 nucleotide sequence: TGTGCCAGCAGCGGAAGCGGGAGAGGCACAGATACGCAGTATTTT.

This clone came up many times. The chain couples TRBV5-1 to TRBJ1-1, with D possibly matching TRBD1 (6 bases). V was trimmed by 7 bases and J by 3 bases, leaving 13 bases between them. The CDR3 is made up of 13 amino acids. Germline-derived CDR1 and CDR2 are SGHRS and YFSETQ. The CDR3 spells CASLTGMDTEAFF. CDR3 sequence (DNA): TGCGCCAGCCTTACAGGGATGGACACTGAAGCTTTCTTT. The variable domain in full, completed from reference TRBV5-1 and TRBJ1-1, reads KAGVTQTPRYLIKTRGQQVTLSCSPISGHRSVSWYQQTPGQGLQFLFEYFSETQRNKGNFPGRFSGRQFSNSRSEMNVSTLELGDSALYLCASLTGMDTEAFFGQGTRLTVV.

The chain has TRBV2 and TRBJ2-1; 8 nucleotides line up with TRBD2. The V gene end was trimmed by 6 bases and the J gene end by 5 bases; junction bases not matched to a gene: 9. CDR1 and CDR2 from the germline V gene are SNHLY and FYNNEI. This CDR3 contains 15 residues. The chain's CDR3 is CASRIAGSVNNEQFF. For the CDR3, the DNA is TGTGCCAGCAGAATAGCGGGATCCGTCAACAATGAGCAGTTCTTC.

The chain is built from TRBV5-1 and TRBJ1-1; 10 bases fit TRBD1. Germline-derived CDR1 and CDR2 are SGHRS and YFSETQ. The length of the CDR3 is 14 residues. V trimming: 2 bases; J trimming: 5 bases; junction bases outside the gene matches: 3. The CDR3 is CASSFDRGQTEAFF. CDR3 nucleotide sequence: TGCGCCAGCAGCTTTGACAGGGGGCAAACTGAAGCTTTCTTT. Drawing the rest from reference TRBV5-1 and TRBJ1-1, the complete variable domain is KAGVTQTPRYLIKTRGQQVTLSCSPISGHRSVSWYQQTPGQGLQFLFEYFSETQRNKGNFPGRFSGRQFSNSRSEMNVSTLELGDSALYLCASSFDRGQTEAFFGQGTRLTVV.

This chain joins TRBV18 and TRBJ1-5, with 7 positions matching TRBD1. J lost 5 bases, V lost 3 bases, and 4 bases had no gene match. Germline-derived CDR1 and CDR2 are KGHSH and LQKENI. This CDR3 comprises 14 residues. CDR3 region: CASSPGTDYQPQHF. The CDR3 DNA sequence: TGTGCCAGCTCACCCGGGACAGATTATCAGCCCCAGCATTTT.

This clone was seen only once. This sequence joins TRBV11-2 and TRBJ2-7; no definite D call. V lost 5 bases, J lost 1 base, and 6 bases lay in between. This CDR3 is built from 12 residues. Germline values: CDR1 SGHAT, CDR2 FQNNGV. CDR3 residues: CASSLASYEQYF. CDR3 nucleotides: TGTGCCAGCAGCCTTGCGTCCTACGAGCAGTACTTC. The full variable domain, completed using reference TRBV11-2 and TRBJ2-7, is EAGVAQSPRYKIIEKRQSVAFWCNPISGHATLYWYQQILGQGPKLLIQFQNNGVVDDSQLPKDRFSAERLKGVDSTLKIQPAKLEDSAVYLCASSLASYEQYFGPGTRLTVT.

The rearrangement links TRBV19 to TRBJ2-2; 7 nucleotides align to TRBD1. The length of the CDR3 is 15 residues. Germline V gene data show CDR1 as LNHDA and CDR2 as SQIVND (reference sequence). Trimming at V came to 7 bases and at J to 1 base, leaving 6 bases not matched to a gene. DNA of the CDR3: TGTGCCAGTATTCACAGGGGCAAGAACACCGGGGAGCTGTTTTTT. Translated, it gives CASIHRGKNTGELFF.

The genes are TRBV9 and TRBJ2-3, with D possibly matching TRBD2 (5 bases). Germline loops: CDR1 SGDLS, CDR2 YYNGEE. The CDR3 sequence is 13 residues long. The V end was cut by 0 bases, the J end by 8 bases, with 10 bases between. In DNA, the CDR3 is TGTGCCAGCAGCGTAGACGTAGGGAGTACGCAGTATTTT. The encoded protein is CASSVDVGSTQYF.

This clone came up a few times. The chain employs TRBV19 and TRBJ2-7; 8 bases are a match to TRBD1. Germline CDR1 is LNHDA and CDR2 is SQIVND (reference sequence). CDR3 length: 12 residues. J lost 6 bases, V lost 6 bases, and 4 bases had no gene match. This CDR3 is CASSRTGSEQYF. The CDR3 DNA follows: TGTGCCAGTAGCCGGACAGGGAGCGAGCAGTACTTC.

This sequence joins TRBV5-1 and TRBJ2-7; a weak D match, TRBD1 (7 bases). The CDR3 contains 14 residues. V shed 3 bases and J shed 0 bases, with 10 bases lying between them. Per germline, CDR1 SGHRS and CDR2 YFSETQ. This chain's CDR3 is CASSWRDSSYEQYF. In nucleotides, the CDR3 is TGCGCCAGCAGCTGGCGGGACAGCTCCTACGAGCAGTACTTC. The full variable domain, completed using reference TRBV5-1 and TRBJ2-7, is KAGVTQTPRYLIKTRGQQVTLSCSPISGHRSVSWYQQTPGQGLQFLFEYFSETQRNKGNFPGRFSGRQFSNSRSEMNVSTLELGDSALYLCASSWRDSSYEQYFGPGTRLTVT.

V is TRBV4-3 and J is TRBJ2-5; TRBD1 agrees at 9 bases. With 0 bases clipped from V and 1 base from J, the junction kept 3 bases outside the gene matches. This CDR3 contains 16 residues. The V gene's germline CDR1 is LGHNA and CDR2 YSLEER. The DNA for the CDR3 is TGCGCCAGCAGCCAAGATGGACAGGGGAGCCAAGAGACCCAGTACTTC. This gives the protein CASSQDGQGSQETQYF.

This chain joins TRBV29-1 and TRBJ2-7, with 9 bases aligning to TRBD1. This CDR3 is built from 14 residues. Per the germline V gene, CDR1 is SQVTM and CDR2 is ANQGSEA. The junction had 12 bases not matched to a gene; V was cut back by 6 bases and J by 6 bases. The CDR3 protein is CSVVGQGELAEQYF. The CDR3 DNA follows: TGCAGCGTCGTGGGACAGGGTGAACTTGCCGAGCAGTACTTC.

The chain uses TRBV5-1 and TRBJ2-7; D gene ambiguous. V dropped 9 bases and J dropped 5 bases, with 24 bases sitting between them. This CDR3 spans 15 amino acids. Germline CDR1 SGHRS, CDR2 YFSETQ. The CDR3 loop is CATRIEGIGDNEQYF. DNA of the CDR3: TGCGCCACCAGGATCGAAGGGATTGGCGACAACGAGCAGTACTTC.

V usage is TRBV2 and J usage is TRBJ1-1; 9 bases are a match to TRBD1. The CDR3 runs 14 residues. V dropped 6 bases and J dropped 7; count of bases not matched to a gene: 9. Germline lookup yields CDR1 SNHLY and CDR2 FYNNEI. The CDR3 region is CASSPRTGDSEAFF. In DNA form, the CDR3 reads TGTGCCAGCAGCCCTAGGACAGGGGATAGTGAAGCTTTCTTT.